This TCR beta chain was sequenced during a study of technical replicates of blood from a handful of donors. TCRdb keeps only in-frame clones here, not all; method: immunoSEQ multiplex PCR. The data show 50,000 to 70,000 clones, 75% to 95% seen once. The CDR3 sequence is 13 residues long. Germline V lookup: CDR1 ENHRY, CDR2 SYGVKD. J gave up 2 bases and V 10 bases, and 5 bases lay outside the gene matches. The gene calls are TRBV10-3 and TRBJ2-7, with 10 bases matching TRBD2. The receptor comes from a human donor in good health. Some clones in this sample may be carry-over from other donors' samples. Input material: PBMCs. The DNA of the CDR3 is TGTGCCACCGGGACTAGCGTGACCTACGAGCAGTACTTC. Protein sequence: CATGTSVTYEQYF.